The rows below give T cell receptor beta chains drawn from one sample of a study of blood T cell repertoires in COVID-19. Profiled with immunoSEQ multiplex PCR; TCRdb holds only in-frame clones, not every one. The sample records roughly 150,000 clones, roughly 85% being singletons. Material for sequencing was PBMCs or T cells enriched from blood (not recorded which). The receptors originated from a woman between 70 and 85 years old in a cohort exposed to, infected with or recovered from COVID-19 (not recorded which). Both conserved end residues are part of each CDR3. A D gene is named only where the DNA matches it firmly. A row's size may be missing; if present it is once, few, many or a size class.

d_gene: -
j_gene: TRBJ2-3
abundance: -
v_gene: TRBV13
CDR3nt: TGTGCCAGCAGCCCCAGGTCGGGCACAGATACGCAGTATTTT
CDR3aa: CASSPRSGTDTQYF

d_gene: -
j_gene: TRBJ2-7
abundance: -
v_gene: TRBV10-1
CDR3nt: TGCGCCAGCAGTGTTGCAGGGGCATCAACGTCCTACGAGCAGTACTTC
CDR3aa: CASSVAGASTSYEQYF

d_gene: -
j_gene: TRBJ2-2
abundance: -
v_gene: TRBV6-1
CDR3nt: TGTGCCAGCAGACCGACAGGATCTCTTTCCGGGGAGCTGTTTTTT
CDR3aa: CASRPTGSLSGELFF

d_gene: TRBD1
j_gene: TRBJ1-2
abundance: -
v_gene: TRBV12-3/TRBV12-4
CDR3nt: TGTGCCAGCAGTTTTACAGGGGGCTTAAAATACACCTTC
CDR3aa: CASSFTGGLKYTF

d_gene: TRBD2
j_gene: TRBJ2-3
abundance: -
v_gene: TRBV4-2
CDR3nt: TGTGCCAGCAGCCCGGGACTAGCGGGGATCACAGATACGCAGTATTTT
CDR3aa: CASSPGLAGITDTQYF

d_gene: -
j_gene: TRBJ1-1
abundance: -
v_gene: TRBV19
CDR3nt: TGTGCCAGTACCATCGAGGGAACCTTTAACACTGAAGCTTTCTTT
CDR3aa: CASTIEGTFNTEAFF

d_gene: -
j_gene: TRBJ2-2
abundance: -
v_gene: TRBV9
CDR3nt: TGTGCCAGCAGCGTAGGAGCCGGTAACACCGGGGAGCTGTTTTTT
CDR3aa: CASSVGAGNTGELFF

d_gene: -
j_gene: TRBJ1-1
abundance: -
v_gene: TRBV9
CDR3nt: TGTGCCAGCAGCGTAGAACCTATGAACACTGAAGCTTTCTTT
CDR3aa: CASSVEPMNTEAFF

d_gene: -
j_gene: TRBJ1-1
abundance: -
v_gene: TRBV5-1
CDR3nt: TGCGCCAGCAGCTTGGACCTGGACAGAGCTTTCTTT
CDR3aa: CASSLDLDRAFF

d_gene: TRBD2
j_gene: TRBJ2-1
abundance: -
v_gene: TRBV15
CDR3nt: TGTGCCACCAGCGCGGGGCCTTGGGGCGGGAGAGGTAGCAATGAGCAGTTCTTC
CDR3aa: CATSAGPWGGRGSNEQFF

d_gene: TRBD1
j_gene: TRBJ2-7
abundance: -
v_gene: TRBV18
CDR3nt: TGTGCCAGCTCACCGCCGGGACAGGGGGCCTACGAGCAGTACTTC
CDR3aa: CASSPPGQGAYEQYF

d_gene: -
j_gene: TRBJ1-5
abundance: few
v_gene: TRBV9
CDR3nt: TGTGCCAGCAGCGTAGCTGGAGGGGAGAATCAGCCCCAGCATTTT
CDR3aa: CASSVAGGENQPQHF

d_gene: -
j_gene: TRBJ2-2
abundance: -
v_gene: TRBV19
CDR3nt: TGTGCCAGTAGTATAGAGGCAGGGTACGGGACCGGGGAGCTGTTTTTT
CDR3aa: CASSIEAGYGTGELFF

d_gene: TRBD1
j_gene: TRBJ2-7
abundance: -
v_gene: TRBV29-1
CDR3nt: TGCAGCGCTACCGCCGGGACAGGGGCCTACGAGCAGTACTTC
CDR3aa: CSATAGTGAYEQYF

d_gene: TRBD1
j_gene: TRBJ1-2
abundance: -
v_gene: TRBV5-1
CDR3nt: TGCGCCAGCAGCTTGGTAGGGCAGGGGGCTGGCTACACCTTC
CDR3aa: CASSLVGQGAGYTF

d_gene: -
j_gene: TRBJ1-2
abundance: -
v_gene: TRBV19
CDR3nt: TGTGCCAGTAGGGCACCGGGTCCCGCTCCTGGCTACACCTTC
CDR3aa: CASRAPGPAPGYTF

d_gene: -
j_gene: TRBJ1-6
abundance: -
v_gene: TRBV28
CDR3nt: TGTGCCAGCAGTTTGACACCCTTATGGGATTCACCCCTCCACTTT
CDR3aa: CASSLTPLWDSPLHF

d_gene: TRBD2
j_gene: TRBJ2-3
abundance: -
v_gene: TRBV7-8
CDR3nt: TGTGCCAGCAGCTCCCTAGCGGGAAGGGGAGATACGCAGTATTTT
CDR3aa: CASSSLAGRGDTQYF